One and the same sample provided the 4 T cell receptor beta chains below, sequenced in a study of CD8 T cells in ankylosing spondylitis. What these receptors recognize is not known. TCRdb reprocessed the 5' RACE reads via MiXCR and lists one record per CDR3 protein. This sample yields about 450,000 distinct CDR3 sequences, of which 20% to 30% are seen a single time; roughly 1% belongs to the top ten. Findings and caveats of the study: A motif in TCR beta, a set of eight highly homologous variants, appeared characteristic of ankylosing spondylitis blood.

The specimen sequenced was blood, either unsorted or a sorted T cell fraction (not recorded which). The receptors stem from a male donor with ankylosing spondylitis.

This chain connects TRBV5-1 to TRBJ2-1; 8 bases align to TRBD1. This CDR3 is 14 amino acids long. With V trimmed by 2 bases and J by 10 bases, 8 bases remained unmatched. CDR1 is SGHRS, CDR2 YFSETQ, per germline. CDR3 amino acids: CASSLGQGLQEQFF. Written as DNA, the CDR3 is TGCGCCAGCAGCTTAGGACAGGGCCTCCAGGAGCAGTTCTTC.

In its sample, this clonotype was seen a few times. The chain has TRBV5-1 and TRBJ2-1, with D maybe TRBD1 (5 bases). Germline lookup yields CDR1 SGHRS and CDR2 YFSETQ. V dropped 3 bases and J dropped 2 bases, with 12 bases sitting between them. The CDR3 sequence is 15 residues long. The CDR3 here is CASSSTGIPYNEQFF. DNA of the CDR3: TGCGCCAGCAGCTCCACAGGAATACCCTACAATGAGCAGTTCTTC.

This chain links TRBV7-2 with TRBJ2-3, with 13 bases fitting TRBD2. The germline CDR1 and CDR2 sequences are SGHTA and FQGNSA. The junction had 4 bases not matched to a gene; V was cut back by 5 bases and J by 8 bases. The CDR3 totals 14 residues. The CDR3 nucleotides are TGTGCCAGCAGCACGGGACTAGCGGGGCTTACGCAGTATTTT. Translation: CASSTGLAGLTQYF.

The chain has TRBV2 and TRBJ2-5; tentative D call: TRBD2 (5 bases). Looked up from germline, CDR1 is SNHLY and CDR2 is FYNNEI. Trimming cost V 7 bases and J 3 bases, with 12 bases left between them. This CDR3 contains 13 residues. CDR3 nucleotides: TGTGCCAGCAAAGAGGGTGAGGAAGAGACCCAGTACTTC. Translated: CASKEGEEETQYF.